This TCR beta chain was identified during a study of T-cell reconstitution after alpha-beta-depleted transplantation in children (dated by TCRdb to the mid-2010s). With regard to the full study: The study quantitatively tracked T-cell immune reconstitution after TCRalphabeta/CD19-depleted allogeneic hematopoietic cell transplantation in children using TCR repertoire profiling.

Including cysteine and phenylalanine, the CDR3 has 12 amino acids. The kept DNA is CDR3 alone, 36 bases in frame from the first base. V was cut back by 6 bases and J by 7 bases, leaving a gap of 9 bases between them. Per the germline V gene, ENHRY is the CDR1 and SYGVKD is the CDR2. The library was obtained by PCR. TCRdb names Illumina HiSeq 2500 as the instrument used. TCR library preparation used molecular barcoding, with unique molecular identifiers applied to normalize quantification of the TCRbeta repertoire. TCRdb took the public reads, trimmed them with fastp at Q25, ran MiXCR for clone calling and kept in-frame beta chains. When rows share a CDR3 protein, they turn into one entry using the most common DNA and genes. Across this sample there are some 400,000 distinct CDR3 sequences, with roughly 22% seen only once. Of the sample, less than 4.5% is held by the ten largest clones. Concerning this clonotype: Its cognate antigen has yet to be identified. No qualities accompany the bases; no much larger clone lies one base away.

The chain employs TRBV10-3 and TRBJ1-4; the D region possibly corresponds to TRBD1 (5 bases align). The receptor comes from a human donor who donated a stem cell graft to a child with acute myeloid leukemia. Sequences were derived from PBMCs from the stem cell graft donor, sampled from the stem cell graft. The CDR3 loop reads CAISPGGEKLFF. The nucleotides read TGTGCCATCAGCCCGGGGGGTGAAAAACTGTTTTTT.